The source of this TCR beta chain is a study of T cells in Graves' hyperthyroidism and ophthalmopathy. Study summary: The authors collected peripheral blood at initial diagnosis, before any treatment.

Investigators excluded patients with uncontrolled infection, other autoimmune disease, pregnancy or lactation. Diagnoses rested on clinical symptoms, serum thyroxine and TRAb, thyroid ultrasound and orbital computed tomography. There are a few counts of this clonotype. No antigen is known for it. What was amplified from RNA transcripts were TCR beta CDR3 regions. Initially, a first-round RT-PCR of the TCR CDR3 employed the HTBI primer set. TCRdb redid the calling of the multiplex PCR reads with MiXCR, one entry per CDR3 protein. The repertoire consists of 640,000 or so distinct CDR3 sequences, with about 14% occurring once and the leading ten covering approximately 6.4%. The CDR3 has 14 amino acids. Trimming removed 7 bases from V and 7 bases from J, with 17 bases in between. CDR1 is MDHEN and CDR2 is SYDVKM in the germline V gene. Broader study findings: In blood, most of the thyroid clonotypes expanded above 0.001 were also present.

Input material: blood. This sequence joins TRBV28 and TRBJ1-3, with D possibly being TRBD1 (5 bases). This sequence originates from a woman under 30 with Graves' ophthalmopathy. The CDR3 DNA reads as TGTGCCAGCACGGGCCTGGGCAGGGCGAACACCATATATTTT. It specifies CASTGLGRANTIYF.